Below, 31 T cell receptor beta chains from the same sample are listed, as sequenced in a study of blood T cell repertoires in COVID-19. Profiled with immunoSEQ multiplex PCR; TCRdb holds only in-frame clones, not every one. Of under 150,000 clones listed, approximately 80% are singletons. What was sequenced was peripheral blood. Receptors were obtained from a man aged 55 to 69 with active or convalescent COVID-19.

This chain joins TRBV28 and TRBJ1-5; unclear D gene. In germline, CDR1 is MDHEN, CDR2 SYDVKM. The V gene lost 6 bases and the J gene lost 6 bases, with 6 bases spanning the gap. The CDR3 runs to 11 residues. CDR3 sequence: CASSLSQPQHF. The CDR3 region has the DNA TGTGCCAGCAGCCTCAGTCAGCCCCAGCATTTT. Variable domain in full (rest from reference TRBV28 and TRBJ1-5): DVKVTQSSRYLVKRTGEKVFLECVQDMDHENMFWYRQDPGLGLRLIYFSYDVKMKEKGDIPEGYSVSREKKERFSLILESASTNQTSMYLCASSLSQPQHFGDGTRLSIL.

The CDR3 protein is CASSYSRGPGGYTF. CDR3 DNA sequence: TGTGCCAGCAGTTATTCCAGGGGGCCGGGAGGCTACACCTTC. The genes are TRBV6-5 and TRBJ1-2, with TRBD1 matching over 8 bases. This CDR3 is built from 14 residues. Germline V gene sequence: CDR1 MNHEY, CDR2 SVGAGI. The V segment lost 3 bases and the J segment 8 bases; nucleotides outside the gene matches: 8.

The V and J genes are TRBV4-1 and TRBJ2-5, with TRBD1 matching over 8 bases. The germline CDR1 and CDR2 sequences are MGHRA and YSYEKL. The CDR3 runs 14 residues. With 4 bases clipped from V and 4 bases from J, the junction kept 5 bases outside the gene matches. The CDR3 sequence is CASSPGQERETQYF. Here the CDR3 DNA reads TGCGCCAGCAGCCCGGGACAGGAGAGAGAGACCCAGTACTTC.

This chain joins TRBV20-1 and TRBJ2-5; 8 bases line up with TRBD2. Germline assignment: CDR1 DFQATT and CDR2 SNEGSKA (reference sequence). Unmatched junction bases numbered 11, after V lost 3 bases and J lost 2 bases. This CDR3 spans 16 amino acids. The CDR3 loop reads CSASFPSGSGQETQYF. Here the CDR3 DNA reads TGCAGTGCTAGTTTCCCCAGCGGGAGCGGGCAAGAGACCCAGTACTTC.

The chain joins TRBV6-6 to TRBJ1-3, with no clear D. The CDR3 totals 17 residues. V lost 5 bases, J lost 1 base, and 18 bases lay in between. CDR1 is MNHNY, CDR2 SVGAGI, per germline (reference sequence). The CDR3 loop is CASSPSSGARSGNTIYF. CDR3 nucleotides: TGTGCCAGCAGTCCGTCAAGCGGTGCCAGGTCTGGAAACACCATATATTTT.

The chain links TRBV28 to TRBJ2-7; the match to TRBD2 covers 11 bases. Per the germline V gene, CDR1 is MDHEN and CDR2 is SYDVKM. This CDR3 has 16 amino acids. Trimming cost V 6 bases and J 5 bases; bases outside gene matches: 12. Here the CDR3 reads CASRPASGRLGDEQYF. CDR3 nucleotides: TGTGCCAGCAGACCCGCTAGCGGGAGGCTTGGAGACGAGCAGTACTTC.

This rearrangement joins TRBV24-1 to TRBJ1-2; no reliable D call. V was pared by 9 bases and J by 8 bases, with 15 bases between. The CDR3 is 12 amino acids. Germline CDR1 KGHDR, CDR2 SFDVKD. The DNA of the CDR3 is TGTGCCACCTTCTGGCCGGGAGGCGGCTACACCTTC. Its translation: CATFWPGGGYTF.

The chain is built from TRBV2 and TRBJ2-3; possibly TRBD1 for D (5 bases). The germline V and J ends were trimmed by 8 bases and 9 bases, with 12 bases remaining between them. From germline, CDR1 is SNHLY and CDR2 FYNNEI. The CDR3 runs 11 residues. The CDR3, as DNA: TGTGCCAGCGCAAGGGGCGAAACGCAGTATTTT. The encoded protein is CASARGETQYF.

This clone was detected a few times. The J gene is TRBJ2-5, the V gene TRBV6-2 or TRBV6-3; 7 nucleotides line up with TRBD1. Germline CDR1 reads MNHEY; CDR2 reads SVGEGT. V trimming: 5 bases; J trimming: 2 bases; junction bases outside the gene matches: 2. The CDR3 length is 13 residues. The CDR3 is CASSTGQQETQYF. The CDR3 DNA sequence: TGTGCCAGCAGTACGGGACAGCAAGAGACCCAGTACTTC.

This chain joins TRBV3-1 (or the pseudogene TRBV3-2) and TRBJ2-1, with 9 bases fitting TRBD2. The length of the CDR3 is 17 residues. Trimming removed 0 bases from V and 2 bases from J; junction bases left unmatched: 5. Germline lookup yields CDR1 LGHDT and CDR2 YNNKEL (reference sequence). CDR3 region: CASSQDGLAIPYNEQFF. CDR3 DNA: TGTGCCAGCAGCCAAGATGGACTAGCGATCCCCTACAATGAGCAGTTCTTC.

The chain uses TRBV15 and TRBJ1-3; the D gene is possibly TRBD1 (6 bases). CDR1 and CDR2 (germline): LNHNV, YYDKDF (reference sequence). V lost 0 bases and J 2 bases, leaving 14 bases between the germline ends. This CDR3 is 17 amino acids long. The CDR3 DNA reads as TGTGCCACCAGCAGAGATATGGGGACACCCGCTGGAAACACCATATATTTT. Protein product: CATSRDMGTPAGNTIYF.

In this sample, this clone turned up a few times. The chain recombines TRBV7-2 with TRBJ1-5, with a weak D call TRBD1 (6 bases). Germline CDR1 is SGHTA and CDR2 is FQGNSA. Trimming took 3 bases from V and 9 from J, leaving 15 bases between them. CDR3 length: 14 residues. For the CDR3, the DNA is TGTGCCAGCAGCTTTAACAGGGTATGGGCGCCCCAGCATTTT. Protein product: CASSFNRVWAPQHF. The whole variable domain, remainder taken from reference TRBV7-2 and TRBJ1-5, is GAGVSQSPSNKVTEKGKDVELRCDPISGHTALYWYRQSLGQGLEFLIYFQGNSAPDKSGLPSDRFSAERTGGSVSTLTIQRTQQEDSAVYLCASSFNRVWAPQHFGDGTRLSIL.

The gene calls are TRBV4-3 and TRBJ2-5, with a weak D call TRBD2 (6 bases). Per germline, CDR1 LGHNA and CDR2 YSLEER. V was cut by 0 bases and J by 7 bases, with 9 bases left in between. This CDR3 region has 13 residues. CDR3 residues: CASSQERGGTQYF. The CDR3 DNA sequence: TGCGCCAGCAGCCAAGAAAGGGGAGGGACCCAGTACTTC.

This chain links TRBV28 with TRBJ2-7; the match to TRBD1 covers 12 bases. CDR3 length: 17 residues. Losses at the gene ends were 4 bases for V and 4 bases for J; bases not matched to a gene: 11. Germline V gives CDR1 MDHEN, CDR2 SYDVKM. CDR3 nucleotides: TGTGCCAGCAGTTCCCAAAGGGGACAGGGGGCTGTTTACGAGCAGTACTTC. Translation gives CASSSQRGQGAVYEQYF.

This clone was counted only a few times. The chain recombines TRBV6-5 with TRBJ2-5, with TRBD1 matching over 9 bases. The ends lost 2 bases at V and 7 bases at J; junction bases unmatched: 8. The CDR3 totals 15 residues. CDR1 and CDR2 (germline): MNHEY, SVGAGI. CDR3: CASSYAKQGAGTQYF. As DNA, the CDR3 is TGTGCCAGCAGTTACGCAAAACAGGGGGCGGGGACCCAGTACTTC.

This clone was picked up many times. The rearrangement uses TRBV24-1 and TRBJ2-3; 13 positions match TRBD2. There are 16 residues in the CDR3. V gave up 6 bases and J gave up 9 bases; unmatched junction bases: 11. Germline CDR1 and CDR2: KGHDR and SFDVKD. For the CDR3, the DNA is TGTGCCACCAGTCCCAGGACTAGCGGGAGTTTGGGAACGCAGTATTTT. Encoded protein: CATSPRTSGSLGTQYF.

This chain joins TRBV27 and TRBJ2-2, with a weak D call TRBD1 (6 bases). The CDR3 loop spans 16 amino acids. Germline lookup yields CDR1 MNHEY and CDR2 SMNVEV (reference sequence). V lost 3 bases, J lost 4 bases, and 15 bases lay in between. The CDR3 sequence is CASSFRTEQPTGELFF. CDR3 in DNA: TGTGCCAGCAGTTTTAGGACAGAGCAGCCCACCGGGGAGCTGTTTTTT.

The chain is built from TRBV10-3 and TRBJ2-2; weak D call: TRBD1 (7 bases). Looked up from germline, CDR1 is ENHRY and CDR2 is SYGVKD. This CDR3 spans 15 amino acids. V was trimmed by 10 bases and J by 0 bases, leaving 15 bases between them. The CDR3 is CATQGGTANTGELFF. The CDR3 DNA follows: TGTGCCACCCAAGGCGGGACAGCGAACACCGGGGAGCTGTTTTTT.

This sequence joins TRBV2 and TRBJ1-2; 8 nucleotides match TRBD1. With V trimmed by 1 base and J by 3 bases, 4 bases remained unmatched. In germline, CDR1 is SNHLY, CDR2 FYNNEI. This CDR3 has 15 residues. Here the CDR3 DNA reads TGTGCCAGCAGTGAAGGACAGGGGACGTACTATGGCTACACCTTC. Translating it yields CASSEGQGTYYGYTF.

This chain uses TRBV20-1 with TRBJ1-5, with D possibly matching TRBD1 (6 bases). Germline loops: CDR1 DFQATT, CDR2 SNEGSKA (reference sequence). The CDR3 is 15 amino acids. V was trimmed by 3 bases and J by 5 bases, leaving 17 bases between them. CDR3 nucleotides: TGCAGTGCTAGTCAAACGGGACAAATTTATCAGCCCCAGCATTTT. Its protein is CSASQTGQIYQPQHF.

This clone has only a few counts. V usage is TRBV30 and J usage is TRBJ2-1; 7 bases are shared with TRBD1. J was trimmed by 3 bases and V by 2 bases; bases with no gene match: 7. Germline CDR1 is GTSNPN and CDR2 is SVGIG (reference sequence). The CDR3 is 15 amino acids. The CDR3 bases are TGTGCCTGGAGTACGACAGGGCGACACTACAATGAGCAGTTCTTC. Translating gives CAWSTTGRHYNEQFF.

This clone was counted once. The chain is built from TRBV29-1 and TRBJ2-7, with a tentative D call TRBD2 (5 bases). CDR1 and CDR2 (germline): SQVTM, ANQGSEA. V was cut by 6 bases and J by 2 bases, with 11 bases left in between. CDR3 length: 12 amino acids. This CDR3 reads CSVVARAYEQYF. CDR3 sequence (DNA): TGCAGCGTCGTAGCGAGAGCCTACGAGCAGTACTTC.

The chain combines TRBV19 with TRBJ2-7; D not certain. V was pared by 9 bases and J by 1 base, with 16 bases between. Germline V CDR1 and CDR2: LNHDA, SQIVND (reference sequence). The CDR3 is 14 residues long. This CDR3 is CASRSLAQSYEQYF. CDR3 DNA sequence: TGTGCCAGCAGATCTCTGGCACAGTCCTACGAGCAGTACTTC.

The table lists this clone with a count of one. The chain carries TRBV28 and TRBJ2-3; 16 bases agree with TRBD2. J lost 0 bases, V lost 6 bases, and 9 bases had no gene match. This CDR3 is built from 19 residues. CDR1 MDHEN and CDR2 SYDVKM come from the germline V gene. The DNA of the CDR3 is TGTGCCAGCAGGGGGTGGGGACTAGCGGGAGGGACTAGCACAGATACGCAGTATTTT. It codes for CASRGWGLAGGTSTDTQYF.

The chain has TRBV29-1 and TRBJ2-7, with 14 bases fitting TRBD2. In germline, CDR1 is SQVTM, CDR2 ANQGSEA. J gave up 5 bases and V 3 bases, and 6 bases lay outside the gene matches. The CDR3 contains 15 residues. CDR3 DNA: TGCAGCGTTGAGACCGGGACTAGCGGGAGCCACGAGCAGTACTTC. Translating gives CSVETGTSGSHEQYF.

This clone was seen a few times. The J gene is TRBJ2-7, the V gene TRBV5-6; D uncertain. The CDR3 spans 14 residues. CDR1 SGHDT and CDR2 YYEEEE come from the germline V gene. Trimming shortened V by 2 bases and J by 0 bases, and 9 bases separated the two germline ends. CDR3 protein: CASSLRANSYEQYF. The CDR3 DNA is TGTGCCAGCAGCTTACGTGCGAACTCCTACGAGCAGTACTTC. The entire variable domain, with the rest obtained from reference TRBV5-6 and TRBJ2-7, is as follows: DAGVTQSPTHLIKTRGQQVTLRCSPKSGHDTVSWYQQALGQGPQFIFQYYEEEERQRGNFPDRFSGHQFPNYSSELNVNALLLGDSALYLCASSLRANSYEQYFGPGTRLTVT.

The J gene is TRBJ2-2, the V gene TRBV3-1 (or the pseudogene TRBV3-2); no clear D. The CDR3 has 14 residues. The ends were cut back, 2 bases at V and 5 bases at J, with 9 bases in the middle. Germline CDR1 reads LGHDT; CDR2 reads YNNKEL (reference sequence). The chain's CDR3 is CASSQSLGTGELFF. The CDR3 DNA reads as TGTGCCAGCAGCCAATCTCTCGGGACCGGGGAGCTGTTTTTT.

The chain employs TRBV5-5 and TRBJ2-2; TRBD2 aligns across 9 bases. This CDR3 is built from 17 residues. The ends lost 1 base at V and 2 bases at J; junction bases unmatched: 6. CDR1 is SGHKS and CDR2 is YYEKEE in the germline V gene (reference sequence). Here the CDR3 reads CASSLSAGGPNTGELFF. As DNA, the CDR3 is TGTGCCAGCAGCTTGTCGGCGGGAGGGCCAAACACCGGGGAGCTGTTTTTT.

This chain uses TRBV7-9 with TRBJ2-3, with D unresolved. V lost 0 bases and J lost 4, with 5 bases in between. The CDR3 length is 13 residues. CDR1 and CDR2 (germline): SEHNR, FQNEAQ (reference sequence). The DNA for the CDR3 is TGTGCCAGCAGCTTAGCAAGCGCAGATACGCAGTATTTT. Its translation: CASSLASADTQYF.

The genes are TRBV5-6 and TRBJ1-2; 8 bases agree with TRBD1. V dropped 1 base and J dropped 8; count of bases not matched to a gene: 10. The CDR3 is 15 residues long. CDR1 is SGHDT, CDR2 YYEEEE, per germline. The CDR3 coding sequence is TGTGCCAGCAGCTTGCAACAGGGGGGGCACGGCGGCTACACCTTC. Amino acid sequence: CASSLQQGGHGGYTF.

The J gene is TRBJ2-1, the V gene TRBV27, with 11 bases identical to TRBD1. J was trimmed by 4 bases and V by 7 bases; bases with no gene match: 6. Germline V lookup: CDR1 MNHEY, CDR2 SMNVEV (reference sequence). The length of the CDR3 is 15 residues. CDR3 sequence reads: CASTPGTGGYNEQFF. DNA for the CDR3: TGTGCCAGCACTCCCGGGACAGGGGGATACAATGAGCAGTTCTTC.